Sequencing of this T cell receptor (beta chain) was carried out in a study of blood T cell repertoires in COVID-19. On the study more broadly: The samples span acute and convalescent COVID-19 from the United States, Italy and Spain. Sample material is recorded as cDNA or gDNA derived from T cells, B-cell-depleted T cells, or PBMCs.

The germline CDR1 and CDR2 sequences are SGHVS and FQNEAQ. The ends were cut back, 7 bases at V and 5 bases at J, with 20 bases in the middle. This CDR3 has 16 residues. Per the original methods: Reference gene primer amplification gave nucleated cell count estimates. The table came from immunoSEQ multiplex PCR; TCRdb's copy has only in-frame clones and leaves some out. V, J and clone size were drawn from that table, and D and trimming were deduced from the DNA. The table lists 80,000 or so clones, around nine tenths of them singletons, with 18% in the top ten. This chain connects TRBV7-8 to TRBJ1-4; possible D gene TRBD1, 6 bases. Material for sequencing was peripheral blood. The source of this sequence is a human donor in a cohort sampled during active COVID-19. The CDR3, as DNA: TGTGCCAGCATTGAAGGGGGGGCCCGATTGAATGAAAAACTGTTTTTT. Residues: CASIEGGARLNEKLFF.